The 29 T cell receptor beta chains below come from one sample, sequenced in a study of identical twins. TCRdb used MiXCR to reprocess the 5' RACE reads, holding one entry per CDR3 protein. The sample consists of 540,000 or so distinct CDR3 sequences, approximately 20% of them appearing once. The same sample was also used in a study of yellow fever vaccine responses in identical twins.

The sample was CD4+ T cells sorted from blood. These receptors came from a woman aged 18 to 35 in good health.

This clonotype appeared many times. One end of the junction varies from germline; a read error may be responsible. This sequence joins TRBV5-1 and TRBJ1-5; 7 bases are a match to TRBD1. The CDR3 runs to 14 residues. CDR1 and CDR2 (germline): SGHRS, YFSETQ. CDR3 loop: CASSLTGGNQPQHF. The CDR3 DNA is TGTGCCAGCAGTCTAACAGGGGGCAATCAGCCCCAGCATTTT. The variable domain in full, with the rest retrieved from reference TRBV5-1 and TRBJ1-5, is KAGVTQTPRYLIKTRGQQVTLSCSPISGHRSVSWYQQTPGQGLQFLFEYFSETQRNKGNFPGRFSGRQFSNSRSEMNVSTLELGDSALYLCASSLTGGNQPQHFGDGTRLSIL.

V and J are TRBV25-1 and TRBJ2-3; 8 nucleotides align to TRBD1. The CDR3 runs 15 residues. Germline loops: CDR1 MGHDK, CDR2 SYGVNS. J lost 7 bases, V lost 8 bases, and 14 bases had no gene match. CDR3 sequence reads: CASGLRDRQFNTQYF. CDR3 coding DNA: TGTGCCAGCGGACTCCGGGACAGGCAGTTTAATACGCAGTATTTT.

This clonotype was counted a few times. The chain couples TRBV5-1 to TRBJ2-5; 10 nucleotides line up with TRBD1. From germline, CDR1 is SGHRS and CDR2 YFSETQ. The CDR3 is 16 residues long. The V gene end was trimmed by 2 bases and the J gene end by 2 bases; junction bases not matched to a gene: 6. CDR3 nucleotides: TGCGCCAGCAGCTTACCGGGACAGGGGACACAAGAGACCCAGTACTTC. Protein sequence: CASSLPGQGTQETQYF.

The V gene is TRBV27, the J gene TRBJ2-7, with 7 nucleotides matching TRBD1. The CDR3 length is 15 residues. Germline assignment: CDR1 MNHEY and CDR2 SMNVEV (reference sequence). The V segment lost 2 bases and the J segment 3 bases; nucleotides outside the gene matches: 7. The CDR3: CASSLKEAGGYEQYF. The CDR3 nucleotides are TGTGCCAGCAGTTTAAAGGAGGCAGGGGGCTACGAGCAGTACTTC.

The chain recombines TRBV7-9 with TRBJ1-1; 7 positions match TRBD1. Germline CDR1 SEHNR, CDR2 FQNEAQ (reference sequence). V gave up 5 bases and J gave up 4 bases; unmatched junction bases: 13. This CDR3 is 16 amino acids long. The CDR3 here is CASSPYYRGGGTEAFF. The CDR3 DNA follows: TGTGCCAGCAGCCCTTACTACAGGGGCGGGGGCACTGAAGCTTTCTTT.

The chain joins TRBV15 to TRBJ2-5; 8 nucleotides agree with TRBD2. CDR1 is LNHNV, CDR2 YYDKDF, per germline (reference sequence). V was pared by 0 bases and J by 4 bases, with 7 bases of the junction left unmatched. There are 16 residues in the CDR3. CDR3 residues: CATSRDPGGIGETQYF. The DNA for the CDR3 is TGTGCCACCAGCAGAGACCCGGGAGGGATCGGAGAGACCCAGTACTTC.

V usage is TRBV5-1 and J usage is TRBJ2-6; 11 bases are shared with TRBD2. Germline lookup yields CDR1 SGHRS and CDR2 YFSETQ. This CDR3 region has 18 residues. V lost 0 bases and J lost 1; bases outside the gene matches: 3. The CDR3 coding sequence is TGCGCCAGCAGCTTGGGAGGGACTAGCGGATCTGGGGCCAACGTCCTGACTTTC. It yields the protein CASSLGGTSGSGANVLTF.

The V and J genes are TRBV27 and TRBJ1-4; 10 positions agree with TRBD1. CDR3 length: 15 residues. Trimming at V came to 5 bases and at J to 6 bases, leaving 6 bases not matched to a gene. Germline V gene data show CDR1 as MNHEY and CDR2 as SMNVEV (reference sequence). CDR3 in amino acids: CASSGAGTGDEKLFF. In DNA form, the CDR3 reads TGTGCCAGCAGTGGGGCCGGGACAGGGGATGAAAAACTGTTTTTT.

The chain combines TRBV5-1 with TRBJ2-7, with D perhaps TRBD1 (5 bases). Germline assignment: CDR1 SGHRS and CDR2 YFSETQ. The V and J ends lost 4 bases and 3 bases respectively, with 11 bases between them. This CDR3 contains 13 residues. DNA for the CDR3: TGCGCCAGCAGCGTAACGACAGACTACGAGCAGTACTTC. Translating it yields CASSVTTDYEQYF.

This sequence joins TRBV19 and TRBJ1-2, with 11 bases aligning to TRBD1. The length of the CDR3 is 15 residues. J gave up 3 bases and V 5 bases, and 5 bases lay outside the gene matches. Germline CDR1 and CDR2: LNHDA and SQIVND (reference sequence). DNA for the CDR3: TGTGCCAGTAGTCGGACAGGGGGCGCGGACTATGGCTACACCTTC. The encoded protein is CASSRTGGADYGYTF. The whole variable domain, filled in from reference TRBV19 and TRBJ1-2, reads DGGITQSPKYLFRKEGQNVTLSCEQNLNHDAMYWYRQDPGQGLRLIYYSQIVNDFQKGDIAEGYSVSREKKESFPLTVTSAQKNPTAFYLCASSRTGGADYGYTFGSGTRLTVV.

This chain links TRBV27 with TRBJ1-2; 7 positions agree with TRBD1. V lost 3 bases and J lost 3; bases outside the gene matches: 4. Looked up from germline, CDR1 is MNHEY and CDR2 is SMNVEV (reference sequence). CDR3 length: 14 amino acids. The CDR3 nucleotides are TGTGCCAGCAGTTTCGGCAGGGGGGACTATGGCTACACCTTC. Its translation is CASSFGRGDYGYTF.

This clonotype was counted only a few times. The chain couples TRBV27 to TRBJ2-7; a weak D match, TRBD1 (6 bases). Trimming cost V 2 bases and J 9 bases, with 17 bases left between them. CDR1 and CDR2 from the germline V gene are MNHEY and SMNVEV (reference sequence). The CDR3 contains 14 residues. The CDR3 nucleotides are TGTGCCAGCAGTTTAGGCAGGGGCTCTACGGGGCAGTACTTC. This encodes CASSLGRGSTGQYF.

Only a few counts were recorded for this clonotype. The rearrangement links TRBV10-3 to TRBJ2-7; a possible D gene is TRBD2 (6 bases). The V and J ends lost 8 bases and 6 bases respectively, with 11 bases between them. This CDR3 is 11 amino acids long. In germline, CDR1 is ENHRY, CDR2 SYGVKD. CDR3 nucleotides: TGTGCCATCGCGGAGGGGTTCGAGCAGTACTTC. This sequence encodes CAIAEGFEQYF.

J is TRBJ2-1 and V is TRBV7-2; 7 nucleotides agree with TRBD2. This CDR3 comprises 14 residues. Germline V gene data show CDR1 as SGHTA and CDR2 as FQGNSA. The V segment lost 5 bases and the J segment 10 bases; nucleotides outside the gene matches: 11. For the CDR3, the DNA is TGTGCCAGCAGCCGGACGGCGGGAGCGTGGGAGCAGTTCTTC. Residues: CASSRTAGAWEQFF.

Here the CDR3 reads CASSPPRDRVTITDTQYF. The CDR3 nucleotides read TGTGCCAGCAGCCCTCCCCGGGACAGGGTTACGATAACAGATACGCAGTATTTT. The rearrangement links TRBV6-1 to TRBJ2-3; 9 bases fit TRBD1. V shed 6 bases, J shed 3 bases, and the junction held 16 bases outside the gene matches. Germline V CDR1 and CDR2: MNHNS, SASEGT. CDR3 length equals 18 residues.

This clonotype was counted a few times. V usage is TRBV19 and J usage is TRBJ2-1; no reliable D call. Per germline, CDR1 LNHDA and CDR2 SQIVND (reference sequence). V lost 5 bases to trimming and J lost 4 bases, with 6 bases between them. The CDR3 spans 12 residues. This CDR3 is CASSAAYNEQFF. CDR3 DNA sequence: TGTGCCAGTAGTGCGGCTTACAATGAGCAGTTCTTC.

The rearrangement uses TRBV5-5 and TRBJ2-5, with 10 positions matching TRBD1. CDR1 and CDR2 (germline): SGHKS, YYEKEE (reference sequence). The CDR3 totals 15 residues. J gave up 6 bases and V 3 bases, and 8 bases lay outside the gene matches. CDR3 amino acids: CASSSSTGGAKTQYF. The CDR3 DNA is TGTGCCAGCAGCTCGTCGACAGGGGGCGCGAAGACCCAGTACTTC.

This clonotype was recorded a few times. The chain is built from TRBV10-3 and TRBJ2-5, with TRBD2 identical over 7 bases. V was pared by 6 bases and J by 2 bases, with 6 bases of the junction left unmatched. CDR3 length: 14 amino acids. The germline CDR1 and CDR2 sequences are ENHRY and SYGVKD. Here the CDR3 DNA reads TGTGCCATCAGACACGCTAGCGGACAAGAGACCCAGTACTTC. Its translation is CAIRHASGQETQYF.

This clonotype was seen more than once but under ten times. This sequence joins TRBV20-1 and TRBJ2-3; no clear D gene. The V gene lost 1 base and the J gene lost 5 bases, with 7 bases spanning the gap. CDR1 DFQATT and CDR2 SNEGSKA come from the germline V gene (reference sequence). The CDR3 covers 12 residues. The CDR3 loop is CSARGQGDTQYF. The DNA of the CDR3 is TGCAGTGCTAGAGGGCAAGGAGATACGCAGTATTTT.

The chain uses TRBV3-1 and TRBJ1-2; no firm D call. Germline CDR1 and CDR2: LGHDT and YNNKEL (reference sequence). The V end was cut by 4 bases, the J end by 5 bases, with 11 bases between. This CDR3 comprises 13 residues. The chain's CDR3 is CASSPGRPYGYTF. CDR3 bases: TGTGCCAGCAGCCCGGGGAGGCCGTATGGCTACACCTTC.

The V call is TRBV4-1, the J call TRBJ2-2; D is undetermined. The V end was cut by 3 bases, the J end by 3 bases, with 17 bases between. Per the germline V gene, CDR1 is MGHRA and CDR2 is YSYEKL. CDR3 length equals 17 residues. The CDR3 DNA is TGCGCCAGCAGCCACGTAGCTAGTTCCGATTACACCGGGGAGCTGTTTTTT. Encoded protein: CASSHVASSDYTGELFF.

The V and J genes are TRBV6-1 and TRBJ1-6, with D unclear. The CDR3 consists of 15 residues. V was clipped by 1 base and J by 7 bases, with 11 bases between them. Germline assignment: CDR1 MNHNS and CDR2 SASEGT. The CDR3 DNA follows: TGTGCCAGCAGTGAAGGAGTGGAACGGAATTCACCCCTCCACTTT. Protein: CASSEGVERNSPLHF.

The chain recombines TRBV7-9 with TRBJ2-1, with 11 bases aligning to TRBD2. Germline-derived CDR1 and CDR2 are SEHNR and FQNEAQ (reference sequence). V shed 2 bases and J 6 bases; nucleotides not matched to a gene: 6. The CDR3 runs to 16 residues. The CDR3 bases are TGTGCCAGCAGCTTACCCATAGCGGGAGGGCCCAATGAGCAGTTCTTC. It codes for CASSLPIAGGPNEQFF. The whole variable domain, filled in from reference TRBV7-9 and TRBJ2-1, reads DTGVSQNPRHKITKRGQNVTFRCDPISEHNRLYWYRQTLGQGPEFLTYFQNEAQLEKSRLLSDRFSAERPKGSFSTLEIQRTEQGDSAMYLCASSLPIAGGPNEQFFGPGTRLTVL.

The CDR3 nucleotides are TGTGCCAGCAGCCCCAACAGGGGGCAGGGCGAGCAGTACTTC. This codes for CASSPNRGQGEQYF. This chain links TRBV12-3 or TRBV12-4 with TRBJ2-7; the match to TRBD1 covers 9 bases. The CDR3 spans 14 residues. V trimming: 6 bases; J trimming: 6 bases; junction bases outside the gene matches: 9.

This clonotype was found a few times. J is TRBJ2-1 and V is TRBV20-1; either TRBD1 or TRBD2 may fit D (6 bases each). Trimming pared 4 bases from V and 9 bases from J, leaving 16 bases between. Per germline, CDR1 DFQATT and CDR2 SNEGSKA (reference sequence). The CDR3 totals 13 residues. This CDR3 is CSANRGGQLEQFF. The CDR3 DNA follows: TGCAGTGCTAACCGAGGGGGGCAGCTTGAGCAGTTCTTC.

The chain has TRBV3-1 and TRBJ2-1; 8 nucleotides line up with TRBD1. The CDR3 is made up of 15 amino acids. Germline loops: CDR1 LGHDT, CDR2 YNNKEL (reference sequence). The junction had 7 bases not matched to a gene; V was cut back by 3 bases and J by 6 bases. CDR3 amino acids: CASSQSHTGGNEQFF. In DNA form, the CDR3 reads TGTGCCAGCAGCCAGAGTCACACAGGGGGCAATGAGCAGTTCTTC.

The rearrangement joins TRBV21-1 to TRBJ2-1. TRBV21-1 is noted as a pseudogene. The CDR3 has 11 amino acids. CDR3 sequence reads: CASSCSRAQFF. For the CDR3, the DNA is TGTGCCAGCAGTTGCAGTCGGGCGCAGTTCTTC.

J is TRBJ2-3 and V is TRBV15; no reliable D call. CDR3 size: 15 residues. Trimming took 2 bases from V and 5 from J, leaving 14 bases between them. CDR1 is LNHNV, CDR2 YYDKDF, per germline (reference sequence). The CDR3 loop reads CATSRPGLGIDTQYF. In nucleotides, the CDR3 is TGTGCCACCAGCAGACCGGGCCTCGGAATAGATACGCAGTATTTT. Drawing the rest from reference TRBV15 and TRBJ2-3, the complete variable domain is DAMVIQNPRYQVTQFGKPVTLSCSQTLNHNVMYWYQQKSSQAPKLLFHYYDKDFNNEADTPDNFQSRRPNTSFCFLDIRSPGLGDTAMYLCATSRPGLGIDTQYFGPGTRLTVL.

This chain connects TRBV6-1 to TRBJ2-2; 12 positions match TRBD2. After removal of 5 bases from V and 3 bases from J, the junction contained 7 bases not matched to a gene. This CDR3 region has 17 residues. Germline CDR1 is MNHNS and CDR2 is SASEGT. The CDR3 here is CASSPGLAGLYTGELFF. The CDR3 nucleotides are TGTGCCAGCAGTCCCGGACTAGCGGGGCTCTACACCGGGGAGCTGTTTTTT.